This record covers a single TCR beta chain. The data were obtained in a study of shared clonotypes between healthy human individuals. In the study overall: The donor pool was made up of two women and a few men aged 18 to 49.

Genomic DNA from each subset was divided evenly over several immunoSEQ plates. Profiled with immunoSEQ multiplex PCR; TCRdb holds only in-frame clones, not every one. This repertoire shows around 690,000 clones, 80% to 95% found once; its top ten account for approximately 35%. Per germline, CDR1 SGHDT and CDR2 YYEEEE. The CDR3 extends over 15 amino acids. V trimming: 1 base; J trimming: 6 bases; junction bases outside the gene matches: 6. The TCR comes from a man aged 18 to 29 in good health. Some clones in this sample may be carry-over from other donors' samples. Sample: memory CD8+ T cells from PBMCs. This sample's subset: CD45RO+ cells pooled with CCR7-negative TemRA cells. J is TRBJ2-3 and V is TRBV5-6; TRBD1 matches at 9 bases. CDR3 sequence: CASSLRTGGSDTQYF. The CDR3 DNA sequence: TGTGCCAGCAGCTTGCGTACAGGGGGCAGTGATACGCAGTATTTT.